These T cell receptor beta chains were read from a single sample in a study of blood T cells in healthy people across ages. TCRdb fed the 5' RACE reads into MiXCR, producing one record per CDR3 protein. This table has 1.5 million to 2 million distinct CDR3 sequences, 28% appearing once. Sequenced: blood. These receptor sequences come from a woman in her twenties or thirties in good health. CDR3s include the opening cysteine and the closing phenylalanine or tryptophan.

v_call cdr3_aa
TRBV12-3/TRBV12-4 CASSDGDSYGYTF
TRBV20-1 CSARGPGRREKLFF
TRBV7-2 CASSLGQDTKQYF
TRBV30 CAWSEQGCEQYF
TRBV12-5 CASGLVTGSYQETQFF
TRBV24-1 CATSDLKGQTTDTQYF
TRBV20-1 CSASPHFGTSTGELFF
TRBV4-1 CANARGPDGYTF
TRBV7-8 CASSPREMSSYNEQFF
TRBV12-3/TRBV12-4 CASSTNGDYEQHF
TRBV5-1 CASSLEDRASYSNQPQHF
TRBV7-3 CASSTLAGASYNEQFF
TRBV20-1 CSAQGSSVLALYEQYF
TRBV4-2 CASSQGGGGTEAFF
TRBV5-1 CASSLGGSADEQYF
TRBV27 CASSLRDSVPHEQYF
TRBV7-2 CASSLITSGANVLTF
TRBV27 CASSLLLRGNGELFF
TRBV20-1 CSVPGQGDQPQHF
TRBV12-3/TRBV12-4 CASRATGFWAGYTF
TRBV2 CASSEEREKLFF
TRBV12-3/TRBV12-4 CASSPLQGSETQYF
TRBV4-1 CASSQDQGVKGEQYF
TRBV20-1 CSALDGASGDQETQYF
TRBV20-1 CSAEPGKRAEAFF
TRBV7-3 CASSSWGADTQYF
TRBV9 CASSAIPAYGYTF
TRBV13 CASSIGDQPQHF